This record concerns one T cell receptor (beta chain) sequence. As yet, its antigen is unknown. This entry belongs to a study of OX40 agonist ivuxolimab in advanced cancers. For the study at large: Dose-escalation patients had hepatocellular carcinoma, melanoma, renal cell or head and neck cancer. Study findings and constraints: Relatively little clonal expansion, among the lowest observed, appeared in partial responders at 0.1-3.0 mg/kg. There were, on average, more expanded clones in CD8+ T cells than in CD4+.

Method: immunoSEQ multiplex PCR; TCRdb's copy keeps in-frame clones and lacks some. The repertoire includes around 66,000 clones, about 85% of them detected once, and less than 0.45% sits in the top ten. Blood sampling took place at baseline, cycle 4 day 1, and cycle 7 day 1. The sample in question was CD4+ or CD8+ T cells sorted from blood, obtained in a trial of the OX40 agonist ivuxolimab. The TCR originated in an adult with an advanced solid tumor such as melanoma, head and neck, liver or kidney cancer.

The CDR3 DNA follows: TGTGCCAGCAGCTTGGGGGACAGGGGGAAAGATACGCAGTATTTT. The encoded protein is CASSLGDRGKDTQYF. The chain carries TRBV5-4 and TRBJ2-3; 11 bases fit TRBD1. This CDR3 is built from 15 residues. Germline trimming cut 0 bases from V and 5 bases from J; bases unmatched to any gene: 2. From germline, CDR1 is SGHNT and CDR2 YYREEE (reference sequence).